A single sample is the source of the 3 T cell receptor beta chains below, sequenced in a study of T-cell reconstitution after alpha-beta-depleted transplantation in children (dated by TCRdb to 2015 to 2016). Libraries were prepared through PCR. Sequencing relied on an Illumina HiSeq 2500. Molecular barcoding was employed in the preparation of TCR libraries, with unique molecular identifiers being used to normalize TCRbeta repertoire quantification. TCRdb reprocessing: public reads trimmed at Q25 with fastp, clones called with MiXCR, in-frame beta chains kept. Rows are combined by CDR3 protein, so each entry shows the most common genes and DNA. The sample data list around 600,000 distinct CDR3 sequences, and roughly 15% of these were observed just once. The ten largest make up approximately 1.1% of the sample. Sequenced material: PBMCs from the stem cell graft donor, taken from the stem cell graft. The receptor source for this set is a human donor who donated a stem cell graft to a child with acute myeloid leukemia.

The V and J genes are TRBV20-1 and TRBJ2-4; maybe TRBD1 (6 bases). The CDR3 consists of 16 residues. Germline CDR1 reads DFQATT; CDR2 reads SNEGSKA (reference sequence). V was cut by 8 bases and J by 2 bases, with 22 bases left in between. The CDR3 nucleotides are TGCAGTCTAAAAGGGACACAGGGCCTTTCCAAAAACATTCAGTACTTC. It specifies CSLKGTQGLSKNIQYF.

This clonotype was detected only a few times. V gene TRBV15 combines with J gene TRBJ1-5; 7 positions match TRBD1. Germline V gives CDR1 LNHNV, CDR2 YYDKDF (reference sequence). The CDR3 has 20 residues. The trim removed 0 bases at V and 3 bases at J, leaving 17 bases unmatched. CDR3 bases: TGTGCCACCAGCAGAGATGGGGGCTTGGGACAGCCGAGGCCCAATCAGCCCCAGCATTTT. Translating it yields CATSRDGGLGQPRPNQPQHF.

V is TRBV12-3 or TRBV12-4 and J is TRBJ1-1, with D perhaps matching TRBD1 (5 bases). The CDR3 covers 12 residues. V was clipped by 0 bases and J by 9 bases, with 8 bases between them. CDR3 residues: CASSLAGGKAFF. The DNA for the CDR3 is TGTGCCAGCAGTTTAGCGGGGGGGAAAGCTTTCTTT.